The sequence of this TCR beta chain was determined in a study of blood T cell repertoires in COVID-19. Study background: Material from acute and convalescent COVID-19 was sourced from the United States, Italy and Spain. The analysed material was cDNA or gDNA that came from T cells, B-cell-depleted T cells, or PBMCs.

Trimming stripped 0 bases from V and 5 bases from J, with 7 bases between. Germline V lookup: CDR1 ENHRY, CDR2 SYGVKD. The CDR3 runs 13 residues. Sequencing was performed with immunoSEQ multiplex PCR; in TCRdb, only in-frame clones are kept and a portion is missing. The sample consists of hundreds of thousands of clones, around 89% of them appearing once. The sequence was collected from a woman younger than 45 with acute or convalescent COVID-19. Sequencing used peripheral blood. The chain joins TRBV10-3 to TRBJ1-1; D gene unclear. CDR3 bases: TGTGCCATCAGTGAGTCGGAGGAAACTGAAGCTTTCTTT. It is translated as CAISESEETEAFF.